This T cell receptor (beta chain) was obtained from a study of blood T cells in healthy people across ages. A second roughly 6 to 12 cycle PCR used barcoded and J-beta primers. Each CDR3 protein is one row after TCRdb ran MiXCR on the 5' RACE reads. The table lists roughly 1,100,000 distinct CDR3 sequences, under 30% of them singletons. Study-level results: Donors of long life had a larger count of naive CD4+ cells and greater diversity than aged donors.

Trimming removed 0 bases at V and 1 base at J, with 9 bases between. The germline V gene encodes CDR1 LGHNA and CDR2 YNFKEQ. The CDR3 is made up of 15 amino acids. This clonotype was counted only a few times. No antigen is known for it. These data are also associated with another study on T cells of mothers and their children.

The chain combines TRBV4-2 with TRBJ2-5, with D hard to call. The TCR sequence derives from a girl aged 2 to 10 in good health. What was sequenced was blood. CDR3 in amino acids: CASSQDTKSQETQYF. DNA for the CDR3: TGTGCCAGCAGCCAAGATACGAAGAGCCAAGAGACCCAGTACTTC.